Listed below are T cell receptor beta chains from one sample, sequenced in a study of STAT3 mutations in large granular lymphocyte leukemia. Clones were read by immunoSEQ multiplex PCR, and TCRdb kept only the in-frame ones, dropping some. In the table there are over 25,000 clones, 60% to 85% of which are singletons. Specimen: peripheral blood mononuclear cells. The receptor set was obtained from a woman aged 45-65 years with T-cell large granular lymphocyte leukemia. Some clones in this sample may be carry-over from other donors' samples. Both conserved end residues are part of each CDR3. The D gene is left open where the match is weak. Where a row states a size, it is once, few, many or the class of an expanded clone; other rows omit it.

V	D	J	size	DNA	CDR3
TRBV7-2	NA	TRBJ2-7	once	TGTGCCAGCAGCCCCCAGGGTACTGGCTCCTACGAGCAGTACTTC	CASSPQGTGSYEQYF
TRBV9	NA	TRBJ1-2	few	TGTGCCAGCAGCGCCCAGGCGAACTATGGCTACACCTTC	CASSAQANYGYTF
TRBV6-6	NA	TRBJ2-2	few	TGTGCCAGCAGTAAAATTATCACCGGGGAGCTGTTTTTT	CASSKIITGELFF
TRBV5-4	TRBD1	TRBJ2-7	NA	TGTGCCAGCAGCCGAGGACAGGGAATCTACGAGCAGTACTTC	CASSRGQGIYEQYF
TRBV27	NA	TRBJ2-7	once	TGTGCCAGCAGTTTATCGGACGGATACGAGCAGTACTTC	CASSLSDGYEQYF
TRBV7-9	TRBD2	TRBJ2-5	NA	TGTGCCAGCAGCCGCGGGGGACTAGACCAAGAGACCCAGTACTTC	CASSRGGLDQETQYF
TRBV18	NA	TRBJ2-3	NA	TGTGCCAGCTCACCACGCGGCGGCACAGATACGCAGTATTTT	CASSPRGGTDTQYF
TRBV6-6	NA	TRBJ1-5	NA	TGTGCCAGCAATCCTCAGGGATGGGGGGGTAATCAGCCCCAGCATTTT	CASNPQGWGGNQPQHF
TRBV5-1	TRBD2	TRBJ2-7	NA	TGCGCCAGCAGCTTGGGACTAGCGGGAGGGCCCTACGAGCAGTACTTC	CASSLGLAGGPYEQYF
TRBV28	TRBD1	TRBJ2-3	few	TGTGCCAGCTTATCGGGACAGACAGATACGCAGTATTTT	CASLSGQTDTQYF
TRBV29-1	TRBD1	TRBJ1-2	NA	TGCAGCTGCCGGGACAGTAAGACCTATGGCTACACCTTC	CSCRDSKTYGYTF
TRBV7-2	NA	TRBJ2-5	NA	TGTGCCAGCAGCGAGCAGGGCTCCGGAGAGACCCAGTACTTC	CASSEQGSGETQYF
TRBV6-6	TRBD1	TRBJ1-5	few	TGTGCCAGCAGTCCAACAGGGGCCTATCAGCCCCAGCATTTT	CASSPTGAYQPQHF
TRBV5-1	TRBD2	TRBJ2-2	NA	TGCGCCAGCAGCCCGAGGACTAGCGGGAGGAACACCGGGGAGCTGTTTTTT	CASSPRTSGRNTGELFF
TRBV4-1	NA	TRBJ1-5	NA	TGCGCCAGCAGCCAAGATGGGGGACAGCCCCAGCATTTT	CASSQDGGQPQHF
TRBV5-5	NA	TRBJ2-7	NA	TGTGCCAGCAGCTTGGGGGGACCTTACGAGCAGTACTTC	CASSLGGPYEQYF
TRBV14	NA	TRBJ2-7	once	TGTGCCAGCAGCCGGGCAGCGGGCTCCTACGAGCAGTACTTC	CASSRAAGSYEQYF
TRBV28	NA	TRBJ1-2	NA	TGTGCCAGCAGTACCCAAGGGACTCTCTATGGCTACACCTTC	CASSTQGTLYGYTF
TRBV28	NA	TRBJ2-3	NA	TGTGCCAGCAGTCTTCAACAGGGCTATACGCAGTATTTT	CASSLQQGYTQYF
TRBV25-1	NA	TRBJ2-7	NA	TGTGCCAGCAGAGGAGAGGGACGTGCCTTCGAGCAGTACTTC	CASRGEGRAFEQYF
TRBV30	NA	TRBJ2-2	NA	TGTGCCTGGAGTCTACAGGGCCCCGGGGAGCTGTTTTTT	CAWSLQGPGELFF
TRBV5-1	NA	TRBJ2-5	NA	TGCGCCAGCAGCTTGGAAGGGTCAGACCAAGAGACCCAGTACTTC	CASSLEGSDQETQYF
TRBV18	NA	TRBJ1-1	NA	TGTGCCAGCTCGTGGGACCAGAACACTGAAGCTTTCTTT	CASSWDQNTEAFF
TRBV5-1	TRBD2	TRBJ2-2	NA	TGCGCCAGCTTGGCGGGAGTTTTGAAAACCGGGGAGCTGTTTTTT	CASLAGVLKTGELFF
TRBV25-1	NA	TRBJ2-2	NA	TGTGCCAGCACAGGGGCCAACACCGGGGAGCTGTTTTTT	CASTGANTGELFF
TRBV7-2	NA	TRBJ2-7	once	TGTGCCAGCAGCTCTCACCTTACCTACGAGCAGTACTTC	CASSSHLTYEQYF
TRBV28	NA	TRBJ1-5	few	TGTGCCAGCAGTCCAACGAGGCCTGGCAATCAGCCCCAGCATTTT	CASSPTRPGNQPQHF
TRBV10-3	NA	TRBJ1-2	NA	TGTGCCATCAGTGCGCTCAGGCGGACCTACACCTTC	CAISALRRTYTF
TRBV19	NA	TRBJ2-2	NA	TGTGCCAGTAGTGTCCGACCGGGCTCCAGCCCCGGGGAGCTGTTTTTT	CASSVRPGSSPGELFF
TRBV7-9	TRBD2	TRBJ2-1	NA	TGTGCCAGCAGCTATAAACAGCGGGACTACAATGAGCAGTTCTTC	CASSYKQRDYNEQFF
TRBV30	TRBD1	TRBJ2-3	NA	TGTGCCTGGTGGGACAGGACTACGGCAGGTACGCAGTATTTT	CAWWDRTTAGTQYF
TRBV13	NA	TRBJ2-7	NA	TGTGCCAGCAGCTTAGGCCTAAGGGGGGACGAGCAGTACTTC	CASSLGLRGDEQYF
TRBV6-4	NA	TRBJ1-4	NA	TGTGCCAGCAGTGAGGTAACAGCGGCAACTAATGAAAAACTGTTTTTT	CASSEVTAATNEKLFF
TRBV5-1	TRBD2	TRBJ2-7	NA	TGCGCCAGCAGCTCTAATCCGGGACTAGCGGGAGGACCATACGAGCAGTACTTC	CASSSNPGLAGGPYEQYF
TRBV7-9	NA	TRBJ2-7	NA	TGTGCCAGCAGCTCCCGGGGAGGAAATCCCTACGAGCAGTACTTC	CASSSRGGNPYEQYF
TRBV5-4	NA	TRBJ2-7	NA	TGTGCCAGCAGCCCGCGGACGGGCTTCTACGAGCAGTACTTC	CASSPRTGFYEQYF
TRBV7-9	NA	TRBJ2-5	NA	TGTGCCAGCAGCGGAGAGACCCAGTACTTC	CASSGETQYF
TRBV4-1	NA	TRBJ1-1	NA	TGCGCCAGCAGCCAAGAGGCACGGGGCACTGAAGCTTTCTTT	CASSQEARGTEAFF
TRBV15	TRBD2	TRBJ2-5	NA	TGTGCCACCAGCAGCCAACTAGCGGAGACCCAGTACTTC	CATSSQLAETQYF
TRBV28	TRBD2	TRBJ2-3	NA	TGTGCCAGCAGTTCTCTGACTAGCGGGTCTCCCACAGATACGCAGTATTTT	CASSSLTSGSPTDTQYF
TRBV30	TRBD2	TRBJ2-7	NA	TGTGCCTGGAGTTATGGCATGGTAGCGGGAGGACTCGAGCAGTACTTC	CAWSYGMVAGGLEQYF
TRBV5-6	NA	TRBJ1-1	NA	TGTGCCAGCAGCTTTATGACAGGATCCTTCACTGAAGCTTTCTTT	CASSFMTGSFTEAFF
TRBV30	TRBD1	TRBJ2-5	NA	TGTGCCTGGAGTGGACAGGGAGAGACCCAGTACTTC	CAWSGQGETQYF
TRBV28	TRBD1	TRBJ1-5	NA	TGTGCCAGCAGTTTATCAACCCAGGGGGCATGGGTCGGCAATCAGCCCCAGCATTTT	CASSLSTQGAWVGNQPQHF
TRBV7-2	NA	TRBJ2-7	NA	TGTGCCAGCAGCGAAGAGGGGTTCCACGAGCAGTACTTC	CASSEEGFHEQYF
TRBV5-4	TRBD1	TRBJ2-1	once	TGTGCCAGCAGCTCGGTAGGGACAGGGACCTACTACAATGAGCAGTTCTTC	CASSSVGTGTYYNEQFF
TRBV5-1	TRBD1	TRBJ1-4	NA	TGCGCCAGCAGCTTGGGGGACAGGGGTGAAAAACTGTTTTTT	CASSLGDRGEKLFF
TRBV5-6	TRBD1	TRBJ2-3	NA	TGTGCCAGCAGTTCCGACAGGGTCATGTCGCAGTATTTT	CASSSDRVMSQYF
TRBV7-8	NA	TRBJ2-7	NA	TGTGCCAGCAGCTGGAAAGGGAATGCCTACGAGCAGTACTTC	CASSWKGNAYEQYF
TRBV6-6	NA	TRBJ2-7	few	TGTGCCAGCAGTTCAGGGGTCGGAGGAGAGCAGTACTTC	CASSSGVGGEQYF
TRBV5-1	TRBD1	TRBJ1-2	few	TGCGCCAGCAGCCCAGGGGGTGACTATGGCTACACCTTC	CASSPGGDYGYTF
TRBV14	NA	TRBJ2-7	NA	TGTGCCAGCAGCCAAGTGATGCTGGGAGAGCAGTACTTC	CASSQVMLGEQYF
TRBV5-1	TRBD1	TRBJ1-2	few	TGCGCCAGCAGCTACGGGACAGGGGTCAACTATGGCTACACCTTC	CASSYGTGVNYGYTF
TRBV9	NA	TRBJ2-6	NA	TGTGCCAGCAGCGTAGATGGCAGCCACCTCTCTGGGGCCAACGTCCTGACTTTC	CASSVDGSHLSGANVLTF